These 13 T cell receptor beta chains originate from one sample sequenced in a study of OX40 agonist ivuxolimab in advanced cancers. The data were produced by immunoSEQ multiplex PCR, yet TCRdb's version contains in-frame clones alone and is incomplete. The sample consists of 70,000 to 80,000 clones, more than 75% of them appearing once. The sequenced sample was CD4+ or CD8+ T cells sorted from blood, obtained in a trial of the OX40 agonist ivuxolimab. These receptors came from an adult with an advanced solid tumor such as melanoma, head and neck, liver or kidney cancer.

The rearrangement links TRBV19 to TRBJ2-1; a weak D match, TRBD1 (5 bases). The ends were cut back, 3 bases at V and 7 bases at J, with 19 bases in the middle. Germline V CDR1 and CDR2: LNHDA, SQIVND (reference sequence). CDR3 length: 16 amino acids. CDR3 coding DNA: TGTGCCAGTAGTATGGGGCACCAACCCCTAGGGAATGAGCAGTTCTTC. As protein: CASSMGHQPLGNEQFF. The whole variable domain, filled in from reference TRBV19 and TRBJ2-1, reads DGGITQSPKYLFRKEGQNVTLSCEQNLNHDAMYWYRQDPGQGLRLIYYSQIVNDFQKGDIAEGYSVSREKKESFPLTVTSAQKNPTAFYLCASSMGHQPLGNEQFFGPGTRLTVL.

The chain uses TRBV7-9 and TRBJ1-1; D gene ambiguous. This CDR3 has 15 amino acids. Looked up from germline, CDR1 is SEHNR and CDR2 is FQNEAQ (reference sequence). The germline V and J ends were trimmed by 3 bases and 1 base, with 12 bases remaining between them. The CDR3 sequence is CASSFQAPGNTEAFF. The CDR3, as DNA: TGTGCCAGCAGCTTTCAGGCCCCAGGGAACACTGAAGCTTTCTTT.

CDR3: CASSQDRVAYEQYF. The CDR3 DNA sequence: TGCGCCAGCAGCCAGGACAGGGTGGCCTACGAGCAGTACTTC. V gene TRBV5-1 combines with J gene TRBJ2-7; 8 bases align to TRBD1. V shed 4 bases and J 2 bases; nucleotides not matched to a gene: 5. CDR3 length: 14 amino acids. The germline CDR1 and CDR2 sequences are SGHRS and YFSETQ.

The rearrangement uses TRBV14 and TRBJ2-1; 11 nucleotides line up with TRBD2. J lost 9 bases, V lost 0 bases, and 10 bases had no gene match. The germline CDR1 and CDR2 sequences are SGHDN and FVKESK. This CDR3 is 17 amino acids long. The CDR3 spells CASSQDPGLAGGSEQFF. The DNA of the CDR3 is TGTGCCAGCAGCCAAGATCCCGGGTTAGCGGGAGGGAGTGAGCAGTTCTTC.

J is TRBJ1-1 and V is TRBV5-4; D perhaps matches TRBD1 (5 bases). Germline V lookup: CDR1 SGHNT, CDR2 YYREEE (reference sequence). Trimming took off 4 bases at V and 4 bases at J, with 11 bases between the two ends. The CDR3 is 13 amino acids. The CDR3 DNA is TGTGCCAGCAGCGTGGGTGGGGGCACTGAAGCTTTCTTT. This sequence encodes CASSVGGGTEAFF.

CDR3 nucleotide sequence: TGTGCCAGTAGCCCTAGACAGGGTGATGGCTACACCTTC. This sequence encodes CASSPRQGDGYTF. This rearrangement joins TRBV19 to TRBJ1-2; 7 nucleotides line up with TRBD1. V dropped 6 bases and J dropped 6; count of bases not matched to a gene: 7. Germline CDR1 LNHDA, CDR2 SQIVND (reference sequence). CDR3 length: 13 residues.

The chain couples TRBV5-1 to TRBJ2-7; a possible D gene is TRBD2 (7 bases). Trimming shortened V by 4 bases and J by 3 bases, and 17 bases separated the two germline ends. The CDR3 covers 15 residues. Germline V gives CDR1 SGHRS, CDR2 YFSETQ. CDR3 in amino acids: CASSLGGGGRYEQYF. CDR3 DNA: TGCGCCAGCAGCCTGGGGGGAGGGGGGCGCTACGAGCAGTACTTC.

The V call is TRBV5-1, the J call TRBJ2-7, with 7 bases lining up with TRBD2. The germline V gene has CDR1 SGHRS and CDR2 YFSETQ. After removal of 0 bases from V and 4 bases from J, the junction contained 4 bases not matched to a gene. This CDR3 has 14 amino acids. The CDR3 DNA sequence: TGCGCCAGCAGCTTGGGACTAGCACAATACGAGCAGTACTTC. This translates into CASSLGLAQYEQYF.

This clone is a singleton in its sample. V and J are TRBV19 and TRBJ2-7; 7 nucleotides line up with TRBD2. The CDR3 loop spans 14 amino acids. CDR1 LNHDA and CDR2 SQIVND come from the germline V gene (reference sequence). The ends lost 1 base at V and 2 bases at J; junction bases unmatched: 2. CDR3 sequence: CASSIAGGPYEQYF. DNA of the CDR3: TGTGCCAGTAGTATAGCGGGAGGCCCCTACGAGCAGTACTTC.

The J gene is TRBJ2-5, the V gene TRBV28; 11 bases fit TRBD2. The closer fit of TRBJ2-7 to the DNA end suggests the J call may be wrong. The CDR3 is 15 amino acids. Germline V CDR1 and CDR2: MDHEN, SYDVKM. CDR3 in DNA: TGTGCCAGCAGTCCCCATAGCGGGAGGGCCTACGAGCAGTACTTC. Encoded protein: CASSPHSGRAYEQYF.

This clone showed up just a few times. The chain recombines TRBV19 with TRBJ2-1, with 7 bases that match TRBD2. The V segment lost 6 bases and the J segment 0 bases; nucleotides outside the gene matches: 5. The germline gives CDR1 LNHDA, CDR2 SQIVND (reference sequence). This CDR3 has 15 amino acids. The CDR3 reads CASRSSGYSYNEQFF. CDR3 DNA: TGTGCCAGTAGGTCTAGCGGATACTCCTACAATGAGCAGTTCTTC.

The CDR3 DNA reads as TGTGCCAGCAGCGGCGGGACAGCTAATGAAAAACTGTTTTTT. It specifies CASSGGTANEKLFF. The genes are TRBV5-6 and TRBJ1-4, with 7 bases fitting TRBD1. Germline V gene data show CDR1 as SGHDT and CDR2 as YYEEEE. V lost 4 bases and J lost 3; bases outside the gene matches: 3. CDR3 length: 14 residues.

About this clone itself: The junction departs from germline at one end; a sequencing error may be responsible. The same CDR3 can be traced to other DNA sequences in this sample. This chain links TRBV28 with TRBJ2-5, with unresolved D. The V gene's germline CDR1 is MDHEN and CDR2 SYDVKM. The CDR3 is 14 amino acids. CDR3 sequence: CASSLTQSKETQYF. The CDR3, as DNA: TGCGCCAGCAGTTTAACCCAGAGCAAGGAGACCCAGTACTTC. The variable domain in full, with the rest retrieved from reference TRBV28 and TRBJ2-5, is DVKVTQSSRYLVKRTGEKVFLECVQDMDHENMFWYRQDPGLGLRLIYFSYDVKMKEKGDIPEGYSVSREKKERFSLILESASTNQTSMYLCASSLTQSKETQYFGPGTRLLVL.